Sequencing of this T cell receptor (beta chain) was carried out in a study of cytomegalovirus exposure and HLA in healthy donors. For the study at large: In terms of ancestry, the Caucasian-associated cluster contained 75% to 90% of the approximately 380 genotyped donors. Notes on the study in general: Earlier analysis found most TCR beta V segments productive about 87% or about 30% of the time.

The PCR had 60 Vbeta and 13 Jbeta primers. Sequenced by immunoSEQ multiplex PCR; TCRdb stores in-frame clones only, minus some. The sample records approximately 190,000 clones, roughly four fifths being singletons. The CDR3 runs to 13 residues. Between the trimmed V and J ends, which lost 0 bases and 5 bases, there was a span of 10 bases. Germline V gene sequence: CDR1 GTSNPN, CDR2 SVGIG (reference sequence). Regarding this clone: Its matching antigen is unknown.

Sequencing used PBMCs. The chain recombines TRBV30 with TRBJ2-5; D possibly corresponds to TRBD1 (7 bases). The clonotype originates from a man aged 35 to 55 in good health and CMV-seropositive. For the CDR3, the DNA is TGTGCCTGGAGTGTTCCAGGGGGGGAGACCCAGTACTTC. Its protein is CAWSVPGGETQYF.